Listed below are T cell receptor beta chains from one sample, sequenced in a study of a mutant IDH1 vaccine in newly diagnosed glioma. Their antigen targets remain unknown. Only in-frame clones appear in the TCRdb table, and some are missing; sequencing was by immunoSEQ multiplex PCR. This table holds 50,000 to 70,000 clones, 80% to 90% found once. The sample here was PBMCs, taken from a glioma patient whose treatment included an IDH1 peptide vaccine. Every receptor here comes from a woman aged 40 to 50 with glioma. Some clones in this sample may be carry-over from other donors' samples. Each CDR3 is given with its conserved first and last residue. Each record gives: V gene, clone size, D gene, J gene, CDR3 protein, CDR3 DNA. A D gene is named only where the DNA matches it firmly. Clone size is not always given. Where it is, it says once, few, many or a class for expanded clones.

TRBV7-6,.,TRBD1,TRBJ1-1,CASSIGQAGNTEAFF,TGTGCCAGCAGCATAGGACAGGCAGGGAACACTGAAGCTTTCTTT
TRBV5-6,.,.,TRBJ2-7,CASSFLSGYEQYF,TGTGCCAGCAGCTTTTTATCCGGATACGAGCAGTACTTC
TRBV27,.,.,TRBJ2-7,CASSLSMRGDYEQYF,TGTGCCAGCAGTTTATCGATGAGGGGTGACTACGAGCAGTACTTC
TRBV19,.,.,TRBJ2-7,CASSIGGLSYEQYF,TGTGCCAGTAGTATAGGAGGGCTTTCCTACGAGCAGTACTTC
TRBV15,once,.,TRBJ1-5,CATSRQNQPQHF,TGTGCCACCAGCAGGCAAAATCAGCCCCAGCATTTT
TRBV5-1,once,.,TRBJ1-1,CASSLVTGNTEAFF,TGCGCCAGCAGCTTGGTGACAGGGAACACTGAAGCTTTCTTT
TRBV6-1,.,TRBD1,TRBJ2-7,CASSETGAYTPLYF,TGTGCCAGCAGTGAAACAGGGGCTTACACCCCTTTGTACTTC
TRBV7-9,.,.,TRBJ1-1,CASSSNMENTEAFF,TGTGCCAGCAGCTCCAACATGGAGAACACTGAAGCTTTCTTT
TRBV7-7,few,TRBD1,TRBJ1-3,CASSSDRGTPIYF,TGTGCTAGCAGCTCGGACAGGGGGACTCCAATATATTTT
TRBV13,.,.,TRBJ1-2,CASSSRGGYTF,TGTGCCAGCAGCTCCAGGGGTGGCTACACCTTC
TRBV19,.,.,TRBJ2-7,CASSISPASEQYF,TGTGCCAGTAGTATAAGTCCCGCCTCCGAGCAGTACTTC
TRBV6-5,once,.,TRBJ2-3,CASSWAHTDTQYF,TGTGCCAGCAGTTGGGCCCACACAGATACGCAGTATTTT
TRBV30,.,TRBD1,TRBJ1-2,CASGYGPRGTDGYTF,TGTGCCTCCGGATATGGCCCCAGGGGGACCGATGGCTACACCTTC
TRBV5-1,few,.,TRBJ1-1,CASSLEWGGRNTEAFF,TGCGCCAGCAGCTTGGAGTGGGGCGGGAGGAACACTGAAGCTTTCTTT
TRBV2,.,.,TRBJ2-2,CASSQGFRGELFF,TGTGCCAGCAGCCAGGGTTTCCGCGGGGAGCTGTTTTTT
TRBV19,.,.,TRBJ1-2,CASTPGSYGYTF,TGTGCCAGTACCCCAGGCAGCTATGGCTACACCTTC
TRBV20-1,.,TRBD1,TRBJ1-1,CSASVQGLAFF,TGCAGTGCTAGCGTACAGGGGTTGGCTTTCTTT
TRBV14,medium-sized,.,TRBJ1-1,CASSWRSTEAFF,TGTGCCAGCAGCTGGAGGTCCACTGAAGCTTTCTTT
TRBV5-6,once,.,TRBJ1-1,CASSRDFGIAEAFF,TGTGCCAGCAGCAGGGACTTTGGTATCGCTGAAGCTTTCTTT
TRBV5-1,.,.,TRBJ2-7,CASSAGGSGSYEQYF,TGCGCCAGCAGCGCGGGCGGTTCAGGATCCTACGAGCAGTACTTC
TRBV7-9,.,TRBD1,TRBJ2-7,CASSPSDRGPDQNSYEQYF,TGTGCCAGCAGCCCCAGTGACAGGGGCCCTGACCAAAATTCCTACGAGCAGTACTTC
TRBV7-6,.,TRBD1,TRBJ2-7,CASSFAGGPSYEQYF,TGTGCCAGCAGCTTCGCAGGGGGCCCCTCCTACGAGCAGTACTTC
TRBV2,once,TRBD1,TRBJ1-2,CASSAGTAANYGYTF,TGTGCCAGCAGTGCAGGGACAGCAGCTAACTATGGCTACACCTTC
TRBV7-3,.,.,TRBJ2-2,CASTDDPIGELFF,TGTGCCAGCACCGACGATCCCATCGGGGAGCTGTTTTTT
TRBV30,.,.,TRBJ1-1,CAWSRGLGGMNTEAFF,TGTGCCTGGAGTAGGGGGTTAGGGGGGATGAACACTGAAGCTTTCTTT
TRBV5-1,.,TRBD2,TRBJ2-3,CASSFRTSSDTQYF,TGCGCCAGCAGCTTCCGGACTAGCTCAGATACGCAGTATTTT
TRBV6-1,.,.,TRBJ1-1,CASKPPGFETEAFF,TGTGCCAGCAAACCTCCGGGATTCGAAACTGAAGCTTTCTTT
TRBV29-1,once,.,TRBJ2-2,CSVVRADNTGELFF,TGCAGCGTTGTGAGAGCGGACAACACCGGGGAGCTGTTTTTT
TRBV9,.,.,TRBJ1-4,CASSVGEVGWGEKLFF,TGTGCCAGCAGCGTAGGGGAGGTGGGGTGGGGAGAAAAACTGTTTTTT
TRBV2,.,TRBD2,TRBJ2-5,CASSELREGETQYF,TGTGCCAGCAGTGAACTCCGGGAGGGAGAGACCCAGTACTTC
TRBV5-5,once,TRBD2,TRBJ2-7,CASSLGLGGHEQYF,TGTGCCAGCAGCTTAGGGCTGGGAGGGCACGAGCAGTACTTC
TRBV19,.,TRBD1,TRBJ2-7,CASRGTAYEQYF,TGTGCCAGTAGAGGGACAGCCTACGAGCAGTACTTC
TRBV7-6,few,TRBD1,TRBJ1-5,CASSPSQGGRNQPQHF,TGTGCCAGCAGCCCCTCCCAAGGGGGCAGAAATCAGCCCCAGCATTTT
TRBV27,.,TRBD1,TRBJ1-3,CASSWTGHGAGNTIYF,TGTGCCAGCAGTTGGACAGGGCATGGTGCTGGAAACACCATATATTTT
TRBV6-5,.,.,TRBJ2-1,CASSQSRGNEQFF,TGTGCCAGCAGTCAATCGAGGGGGAATGAGCAGTTCTTC